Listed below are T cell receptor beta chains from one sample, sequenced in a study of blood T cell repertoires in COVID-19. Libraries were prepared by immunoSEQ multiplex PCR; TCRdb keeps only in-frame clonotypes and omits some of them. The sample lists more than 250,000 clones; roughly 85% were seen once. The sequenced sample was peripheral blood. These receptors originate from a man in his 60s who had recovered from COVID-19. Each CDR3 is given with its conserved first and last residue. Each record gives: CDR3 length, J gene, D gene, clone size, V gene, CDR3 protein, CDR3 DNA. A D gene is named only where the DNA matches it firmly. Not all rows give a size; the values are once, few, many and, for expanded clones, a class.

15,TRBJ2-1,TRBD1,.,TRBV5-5,CASRNRQGSYNEQFF,TGTGCCAGCAGGAACAGACAGGGGTCCTACAATGAGCAGTTCTTC
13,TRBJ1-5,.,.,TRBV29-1,CSALWDSNQPQHF,TGCAGCGCTCTCTGGGACTCCAATCAGCCCCAGCATTTT
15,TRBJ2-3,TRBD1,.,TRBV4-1,CASSQGQGPTDTQYF,TGCGCCAGCAGCCAAGGACAGGGGCCCACAGATACGCAGTATTTT
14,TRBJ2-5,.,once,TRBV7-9,CASSPVRVGETQYF,TGTGCCAGCAGCCCAGTGAGGGTCGGGGAGACCCAGTACTTC
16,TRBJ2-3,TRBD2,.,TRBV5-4,CASSRTSGTSTDTQYF,TGTGCCAGCAGCCGGACTAGCGGAACTAGCACAGATACGCAGTATTTT
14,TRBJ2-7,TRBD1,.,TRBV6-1,CASSDRGRVYEQYF,TGTGCCAGCAGTGACAGGGGGCGCGTCTACGAGCAGTACTTC
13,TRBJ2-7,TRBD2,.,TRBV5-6,CASSPGGSYEQYF,TGTGCCAGCAGCCCGGGAGGCAGCTACGAGCAGTACTTC
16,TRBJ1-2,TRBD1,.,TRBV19,CASSMIVRTGDGGYTF,TGTGCCAGTAGTATGATTGTGAGGACAGGGGACGGCGGCTACACCTTC
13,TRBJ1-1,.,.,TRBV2,CASWETMNTEAFF,TGTGCCAGCTGGGAGACGATGAACACTGAAGCTTTCTTT
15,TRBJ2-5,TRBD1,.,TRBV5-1,CASSLDRGDRETQYF,TGCGCCAGCAGCTTGGACAGGGGAGATCGAGAGACCCAGTACTTC
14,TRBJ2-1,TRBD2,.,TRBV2,CASKGSGRPNEQFF,TGTGCCAGCAAGGGTAGCGGGAGGCCCAATGAGCAGTTCTTC
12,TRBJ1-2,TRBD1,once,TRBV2,CASRTGVDGYTF,TGTGCCAGCAGGACAGGGGTGGATGGCTACACCTTC
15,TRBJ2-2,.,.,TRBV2,CASKLDSRNTGELFF,TGTGCCAGCAAACTCGACAGTCGGAACACCGGGGAGCTGTTTTTT
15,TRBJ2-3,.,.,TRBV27,CASSRTGRHTDTQYF,TGTGCCAGCAGCCGGACTGGCCGCCACACAGATACGCAGTATTTT
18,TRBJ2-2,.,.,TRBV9,CASSAKATGTTNTGELFF,TGTGCCAGCAGCGCCAAAGCAACCGGGACAACGAACACCGGGGAGCTGTTTTTT
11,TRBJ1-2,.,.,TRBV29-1,CSVEGRGGYTF,TGCAGCGTTGAGGGTAGAGGTGGCTACACCTTC
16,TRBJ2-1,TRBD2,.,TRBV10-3,CAISADTSGGNNEQFF,TGTGCCATCAGTGCAGATACTAGCGGGGGGAACAATGAGCAGTTCTTC
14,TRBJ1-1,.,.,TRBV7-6,CASSLGQGNTEAFF,TGTGCCAGCAGCTTAGGGCAGGGGAACACTGAAGCTTTCTTT
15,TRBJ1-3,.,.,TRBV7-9,CASSPAGLSGNTIYF,TGTGCCAGCAGCCCCGCGGGGCTCTCTGGAAACACCATATATTTT
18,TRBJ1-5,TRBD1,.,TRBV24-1,CATSDLEEGDRVWQPQHF,TGTGCCACCAGTGATTTGGAAGAGGGGGACAGGGTTTGGCAGCCCCAGCATTTT
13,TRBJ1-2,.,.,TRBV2,CASSPTGNYGYTF,TGTGCCAGCAGCCCCACAGGGAACTATGGCTACACCTTC
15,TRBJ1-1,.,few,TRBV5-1,CASSLAGRDFTEAFF,TGCGCCAGCAGCTTGGCGGGCAGGGATTTCACTGAAGCTTTCTTT
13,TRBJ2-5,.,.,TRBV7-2,CASSFSFRETQYF,TGTGCCAGCAGCTTTTCCTTCCGGGAGACCCAGTACTTC
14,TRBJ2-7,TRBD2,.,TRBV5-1,CASSFERGTYEQYF,TGCGCCAGCAGCTTTGAGCGGGGGACCTACGAGCAGTACTTC
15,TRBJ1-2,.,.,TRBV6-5,CASSYRGGGDYGYTF,TGTGCCAGCAGTTACCGTGGAGGGGGGGACTATGGCTACACCTTC
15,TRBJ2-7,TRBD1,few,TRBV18,CASSPQTGGQYEQYF,TGTGCCAGCTCACCCCAGACAGGGGGTCAGTACGAGCAGTACTTC
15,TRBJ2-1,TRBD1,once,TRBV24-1,CATSDGGTGHNEQFF,TGTGCCACCAGTGATGGGGGGACAGGACACAATGAGCAGTTCTTC
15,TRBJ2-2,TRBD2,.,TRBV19,CASSRTSGNTGELFF,TGTGCCAGTAGTCGGACTAGCGGGAACACCGGGGAGCTGTTTTTT
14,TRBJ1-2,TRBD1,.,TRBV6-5,CASRRTGTEYGYTF,TGTGCCAGCAGGCGTACCGGGACAGAATATGGCTACACCTTC
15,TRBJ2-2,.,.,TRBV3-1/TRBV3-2,CASSQGSGNTGELFF,TGTGCCAGCAGCCAAGGCTCAGGGAACACCGGGGAGCTGTTTTTT
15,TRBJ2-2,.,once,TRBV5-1,CASSFQRPNTGELFF,TGCGCCAGCAGCTTCCAGCGGCCGAACACCGGGGAGCTGTTTTTT
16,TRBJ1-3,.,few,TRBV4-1,CASSQGATSSGNTIYF,TGCGCCAGCAGCCAAGGGGCTACGAGCTCTGGAAACACCATATATTTT
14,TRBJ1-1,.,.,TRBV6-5,CASSRKGNSAEAFF,TGTGCCAGCAGTCGAAAGGGAAATAGCGCTGAAGCTTTCTTT
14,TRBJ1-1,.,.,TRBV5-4,CASSLNRMNTEAFF,TGTGCCAGCAGCTTGAACAGGATGAACACTGAAGCTTTCTTT
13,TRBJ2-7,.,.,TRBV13,CASSLRQGYEQYF,TGTGCCAGCAGCTTAAGGCAGGGCTACGAGCAGTACTTC
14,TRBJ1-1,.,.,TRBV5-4,CASSLATRNTEAFF,TGTGCCAGCAGCTTGGCCACTCGGAACACTGAAGCTTTCTTT
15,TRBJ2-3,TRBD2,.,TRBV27,CASKKLAGGPDTQYF,TGTGCCAGCAAGAAACTAGCGGGAGGGCCAGATACGCAGTATTTT
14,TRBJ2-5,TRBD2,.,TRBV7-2,CASSRSGRLETQYF,TGTGCCAGCAGTCGTAGCGGGAGACTAGAGACCCAGTACTTC
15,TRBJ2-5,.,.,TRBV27,CASSLGAGFGETQYF,TGTGCCAGCAGTTTGGGTGCGGGATTCGGGGAGACCCAGTACTTC